The next 10 T cell receptor beta chains were all read from a single sample in a study of T cells in Graves' hyperthyroidism and ophthalmopathy (dated by TCRdb to about 2019). Library prep was done by multiplex PCR. Instrument on record: Illumina HiSeq 2000. The TCR beta CDR3 regions were amplified from the RNA transcripts. The TCR CDR3 was subjected to a first round of RT-PCR using the HTBI primer set and the Qiagen OneStep RT-PCR kit. TCRdb trimmed the raw reads at Q25, called clones with MiXCR and kept productive beta chains. Rows with one shared CDR3 protein collapse into an entry with the most common genes and DNA. This sample has about 360,000 distinct CDR3 sequences in its table, and 15% to 19% of those were observed once. 25% to 35% of the sample belongs to the ten largest clones. Specimen: blood. The source is a woman aged 18 to 35 with Graves' hyperthyroidism that later progressed to Graves' ophthalmopathy.

This clonotype was observed many times. The CDR3: CASRLVVGDAYEQYF. CDR3 bases: TGTGCCAGTCGCCTGGTCGTCGGGGACGCCTACGAGCAGTACTTC. This rearrangement joins TRBV11-2 to TRBJ2-7; possibly TRBD1 or TRBD2 for D (5 bases each). V lost 9 bases to trimming and J lost 2 bases, with 20 bases between them. The CDR3 runs to 15 residues. CDR1 and CDR2 (germline): SGHAT, FQNNGV.

This clonotype was detected ten times or more. CDR3 sequence (DNA): TGTGCCACCAGTGATTCGAGGGCTAGCGGATCACACCGCACAGATACGCAGTATTTT. This gives the protein CATSDSRASGSHRTDTQYF. The chain is built from TRBV24-1 and TRBJ2-3; 7 bases fit TRBD2. This CDR3 contains 19 residues. The V gene end was trimmed by 2 bases and the J gene end by 1 base; junction bases not matched to a gene: 14. Germline V gene data show CDR1 as KGHDR and CDR2 as SFDVKD.

The sample holds many counts of this clonotype. This chain joins TRBV2 and TRBJ1-6; no clear D gene. This CDR3 is built from 14 residues. The V end was cut by 2 bases, the J end by 6 bases, with 8 bases between. Germline CDR1 reads SNHLY; CDR2 reads FYNNEI. The CDR3 nucleotides are TGTGCCAGCAGTGAACGGGTATCTAATTCACCCCTCCACTTT. Translated: CASSERVSNSPLHF.

This clonotype was seen only a few times. The chain uses TRBV10-3 and TRBJ2-7; 10 nucleotides align to TRBD1. The germline gives CDR1 ENHRY, CDR2 SYGVKD. V lost 0 bases to trimming and J lost 6 bases; unmatched junction nucleotides: 5. The CDR3 totals 15 residues. CDR3 residues: CAISESGDRGLEQYF. CDR3 nucleotides: TGTGCCATCAGTGAGTCCGGGGACAGGGGACTCGAGCAGTACTTC.

This clonotype has a count of ten or more. The chain has TRBV3-1 and TRBJ2-3; D call uncertain. The CDR3 is 16 residues long. Germline CDR1 LGHDT, CDR2 YNNKEL (reference sequence). Trimming pared 1 base from V and 0 bases from J, leaving 11 bases between. The CDR3 region is CASSQGGYRSTDTQYF. The CDR3 region has the DNA TGTGCCAGCAGCCAAGGCGGCTATCGGAGCACAGATACGCAGTATTTT.

There are a few counts of this clonotype. A read error may explain this, as a much larger clone is one base away. The chain joins TRBV2 to TRBJ2-1; D could derive from TRBD1 or TRBD2 (6 bases each). The CDR3 extends over 12 amino acids. Germline V CDR1 and CDR2: SNHLY, FYNNEI. The DNA for the CDR3 is TGTGCCTGCAGGGGACTCTACAATGAGCAGTTCTTC. Amino acid sequence: CACRGLYNEQFF.

This clonotype was picked up many times. This chain joins TRBV3-1 and TRBJ1-4, with a tentative D call TRBD1 (5 bases). This CDR3 contains 15 residues. In germline, CDR1 is LGHDT, CDR2 YNNKEL (reference sequence). The V end lost 1 base, the J end lost 7 bases, and 13 bases lay between the germline ends. In DNA form, the CDR3 reads TGTGCCAGCAGCCAAGGGCGCCTTGGGGGTGAAAAACTGTTTTTT. Its protein product is CASSQGRLGGEKLFF.

This clonotype showed up many times. The J gene is TRBJ1-5, the V gene TRBV6-1, with a possible D match to TRBD1 (5 bases). This CDR3 comprises 14 residues. Trimming shortened V by 5 bases and J by 6 bases, and 14 bases separated the two germline ends. The germline gives CDR1 MNHNS, CDR2 SASEGT. The CDR3 nucleotides are TGTGCCAGCAGTCGGGCAGGGCCGGGTCAGCCCCAGCATTTT. Its translation is CASSRAGPGQPQHF.

This clonotype occurred a few times. This sequence joins TRBV4-3 and TRBJ1-4; unclear D gene. In germline, CDR1 is LGHNA, CDR2 YSLEER. Trimming left V 1 base short and J 10 bases short, with 7 bases between. The CDR3 has 12 amino acids. The DNA of the CDR3 is TGCGCCAGCAGCCAAGGACGGGGAAAACTGTTTTTT. It yields the protein CASSQGRGKLFF.

The table lists this clonotype with many counts. The chain recombines TRBV11-2 with TRBJ2-3; D gene unclear. Germline V CDR1 and CDR2: SGHAT, FQNNGV. V gave up 1 base and J gave up 1 base, with 9 bases separating them. The CDR3 covers 15 residues. The CDR3 spells CASSLAPIGTDTQYF. In DNA form, the CDR3 reads TGTGCCAGCAGCTTAGCCCCAATTGGCACAGATACGCAGTATTTT.